This TCR beta chain was documented in a study of blood T cell repertoires in COVID-19. Overall study: Samples of COVID-19 (acute and convalescent) were obtained from the United States, Italy and Spain. Sources were T cells, B-cell-depleted T cells, or PBMCs; the material itself was cDNA or gDNA.

In the study's own analysis: From reference gene primer amplification, estimates of nucleated cell counts were derived. Sequencing used immunoSEQ multiplex PCR; TCRdb keeps in-frame clones, though not all of them. V and J calls and clone size are copied from that table; D and trimming were computed from the DNA. The sample contains about 110,000 clones, 88% of which appear only once. This TCR was sampled from a human donor in a cohort sampled during active COVID-19. The sample comprised peripheral blood.

In nucleotides, the CDR3 is TGTGCCAGCAGTTATGGTAGCGGGCGGAACGAGCAGTACTTC. It is translated as CASSYGSGRNEQYF. V gene TRBV6-2 or TRBV6-3 combines with J gene TRBJ2-7; TRBD2 matches at 7 bases. Germline-derived CDR1 and CDR2 are MNHEY and SVGEGT. The CDR3 runs 14 residues. V lost 3 bases and J lost 5; bases outside the gene matches: 7.